This T cell receptor beta chain was documented in a study of cytomegalovirus exposure and HLA in healthy donors (TCRdb year 2017). In terms of the full investigation: An earlier analysis of 587 of the donors reported 250 to 350 Gb of sequence data and 117 million unique TCR beta sequences from 150 million to 200 million T cells. An early release that covered roughly 600 HLA-typed donors contained 300 to 350 gigabases of sequencing data and 80 million or so unique TCR sequences. The study aimed to test whether signatures of past pathogen exposure could be identified by cataloging public T cell receptors. To study patterns of TCR occurrence, a later analysis re-analyzed previously published TCR beta repertoires from around 660 donors and added high-resolution HLA genotyping. Class I and class II HLA loci were covered by the typing at four-digit resolution. Because of strong linkage in the cohort, five DR-DQ haplotypes were treated as single units for association and clustering. The number of donors typed differed by locus, with about 629-640 for A, B, C, DRB1 and DQB1, more than 500 for DQA1, 600 to 610 for DPA1, and roughly 450 for DPB1. Along with the approximately 600-subject first cohort, a separate validation cohort of some 130 different subjects was used. Every discovery cohort repertoire had been produced on one sequencing platform. The study used immunosequencing to profile the T cell repertoires of approximately 650 subjects and linked those repertoires to cytomegalovirus serostatus. In a later genetic analysis, genome-wide SNP genotypes for 398 of the 666 donors were used, and that subset was treated as a discovery cohort. To decide whether each TCR beta V gene segment behaved as functional or pseudogenic, an earlier analysis of some 600 of the donors relied on high-throughput TCR beta sequencing. To predict cytomegalovirus infection status, the study combined high-throughput TCR immunosequencing, statistical association of individual TCRs with disease status, and machine learning. Alongside the repertoire data, information on donor age, sex, ethnicity and CMV serostatus was compiled. On average, 235,054 unique TCR beta nucleotide sequences were sequenced per donor among about 400 genotyped donors of the cohort, with about 19% of those sequences being non-productive. Rather than using new phenotypic data, the later analysis identified candidate immune exposures from TCR beta sequences and from how often those sequences occurred across donors. The genetic ancestry cluster associated with self-reported Caucasian donors included approximately 85% of the roughly 410 genotyped donors. What the research found in general, with its limitations: A cluster of highly shared sequence variants was judged likely to be a technical artifact of the sequencing pipeline. Because counts were too low, approximately 18 rarely observed V segments, including chromosome 9 orphons, were excluded from the earlier analysis of several hundred of the donors. The only immune exposure information available for the cohort was CMV serostatus. In an earlier analysis of several hundred of the donors, most TCR beta V segments were observed in productive rearrangements about 87% or about 30% of the time, broadly matching IMGT annotations. The 87-base-pair reads could not distinguish some IMGT-functional V segments, including TRBV6-2 and TRBV6-3, so those segments were excluded. A further reported finding was that TCR beta sequences accurately predicted the HLA-A and HLA-B alleles for most subjects in the first cohort. The presence/absence analyses assumed that sequencing depth was roughly uniform across donors, and that assumption may not be true. The study gave a list of 150 to 200 TCR beta chains associated with cytomegalovirus. In both the original and validation cohorts, the classifier was reported to diagnose cytomegalovirus status with high specificity and sensitivity. Correlated functional status among segregating V segments might reflect linkage disequilibrium, but an unknown experimental factor could not be ruled out. A few of the identified cytomegalovirus-associated TCR beta chains were confirmed in vitro to be specific for cytomegalovirus antigens. Strong co-occurrence of HLA alleles, especially DR and DQ, made assigning TCR associations to individual alleles difficult. According to a later analysis, most CMV-associated TCR beta chains appeared to be HLA-restricted, and the HLA associations seemed to be driven largely by CMV exposure. Several of the top co-occurrence clusters appeared to be linked to parvovirus B19, influenza, CMV and Epstein-Barr virus, according to a later analysis. In this cohort, only TCR beta chains were sequenced, and detectable features were limited by the absence of alpha or paired-chain data. In a later genetic analysis, a missense DCLRE1C variant was associated with V-gene and J-gene trimming of TCR beta chains, and the association was replicated in an independent cohort. Most TCR sequences were seen in very few donors, while some public TCRs were found in many individuals. In a later analysis, the rate of TCR association differed among HLA loci, with DRB1 alleles having the most associated TCRs and HLA-C alleles having the fewest. In a later analysis, HLA-associated TCR beta chains showed more clonal expansion and lower generation probabilities than non-associated chains that were equally common. The authors suggested that the approach could potentially be extended to other disease states and immunological phenotypes. Because HLA typing was missing for some donors at each locus, association tests included only the typed subset. A later analysis associated 15,000 to 20,000 TCR beta sequences with specific HLA alleles at a false discovery rate of 0.05. In a later genetic analysis, fewer N-insertions in productive TCRs were reported among donors in an Asian-associated ancestry cluster than the roughly 700-donor mean.

A word on this clone: It lacks a known antigen. Per-base quality was not reported, and no clone a single base away is much larger than it.

Deletion took 6 bases off V and 3 bases off J, with a span of 12 bases between the germline ends. The CDR3 has 13 amino acids, counting the end cysteine and phenylalanine. This entry keeps only the CDR3 DNA: 39 bases, framed from base 1. CDR1 and CDR2 were assigned from the germline V gene as MNHEY and SVGAGI. The library was obtained by the immunoSEQ multiplex PCR assay. For the multiplex PCR, a mixture combining 60 forward primers for TCR Vbeta segments and 13 reverse primers for TCR Jbeta segments was used. The CDR3 region of rearranged TCR beta genes was amplified from genomic DNA with a multiplex PCR assay. The amplified TCR beta libraries were sequenced on the Illumina HiSeq System as 87-base-pair reads. On the study's bioinformatics: Across the 670 or so repertoires, a later analysis counted some 81 million unique TCR beta chains, roughly 11 million of which were shared by at least two donors. To remove PCR and sequencing errors, raw reads were error-corrected and collapsed into unique sequences using a nearest-neighbor algorithm that merged closely related sequences. V, D and J gene segments were assigned by aligning CDR3 sequences to IMGT reference sequences. For a sequence to be retained, at least a six-nucleotide match to both a V gene segment and a J gene segment was required. Rearrangements were called productive when the CDR3 lacked stop codons and stayed in frame with V and J; all others were non-productive. CDR3 was defined according to IMGT convention as the region running from the second conserved V-encoded cysteine to the conserved J-encoded phenylalanine. The earlier analysis of some 540 of the donors excluded any sequence lacking an unambiguous match to a single V gene segment. In an earlier analysis of approximately 590 of the donors, V segments were called functional above 56.7% productive rearrangements and were called segregating when the between-donor standard deviation exceeded 5%. To diagnose cytomegalovirus status from the catalog of TCR beta chain sequences, a statistical classification framework was built. V and J gene assignment, in a later analysis, came from comparing TCR nucleotide sequences with IMGT/GENE-DB human TR gene sequences. Using the TCRdist pipeline, a later analysis assigned CDR3 sequences along with most-parsimonious VDJ recombination scenarios. In a later analysis, each TCR beta chain was defined by its CDR3 amino acid sequence together with its V-gene family, and reads without a unique V-gene family were excluded. To address suspected cross-contamination and a sequencing artifact, a later analysis removed 592 highly shared, low-generation-probability nucleotide sequences. A later analysis calculated a clonal expansion index for each public chain from normalized within-repertoire ranks of inferred template counts. A later analysis computed generation probabilities with a VDJ recombination model fitted to out-of-frame rearrangements, and checked the results against IGoR. In a later analysis, TCR-TCR, TCR-HLA and TCR-CMV co-occurrence was scored with hypergeometric tests, and a repertoire-size bias correction was applied to TCR pairs. False discovery rates were estimated in a later analysis by permuting HLA or CMV assignments 20 times. In a later analysis, co-occurring TCRs were grouped with DBSCAN, and TCRdist sequence similarity was added when clustering was performed within HLA-allele-positive subsets. For co-occurrence clustering, repertoires with fewer than 30,000 or more than 120,000 public chains were excluded, along with five repertoires with anomalous nucleotide sharing. TCRdb mirrors the immuneACCESS table, restricted to in-frame sequences. Some clones are absent from its copies; in checked studies, under half trace to an unresolved V gene, and the reason for the others is unknown. That table furnishes V, J and clone size, whereas the DNA furnished D and trimming. The table for this sample lists over 150,000 clones; 65% to 80% of them were counted only once. In total, the top ten clones hold roughly 2% of the sample.

The cohort comprised around 690 healthy bone marrow donors. All cohort members were sampled while nominally healthy, although unrecorded immune exposures were likely present. The donor was CMV seronegative and belonged to the group of 350 to 400 seronegative cohort members. Every donor gave a peripheral blood sample, and the peripheral blood mononuclear cells from that sample were used for TCR beta sequencing. Genomic DNA extraction from the blood cell samples was performed with the Qiagen DNeasy Blood Extraction Kit. The sequence came from a man aged 40-55 years in good health and CMV-seronegative. The rearrangement joined TRBV6-5 to TRBJ2-7; a tentative D call is TRBD1 (5 bases match). Sequences were obtained from PBMCs. The DNA is as follows: TGTGCCAGCAGAAATAGGCAGGGCTACGAGCAGTACTTC. Its amino acids are CASRNRQGYEQYF.